The subject of this entry is one T cell receptor (beta chain). Its target is not known. 13 Jbeta primers and 60 Vbeta primers were used for the PCR. The table came from immunoSEQ multiplex PCR; TCRdb's copy has only in-frame clones and leaves some out. The profile covers some 120,000 clones, with approximately 81% appearing a single time and 2% to 2.5% taken by the ten largest. Germline V gene data show CDR1 as SEHNR and CDR2 as FQNEAQ (reference sequence). V gave up 6 bases and J gave up 7 bases; unmatched junction bases: 8. The CDR3 totals 14 residues. The data were obtained in a study of cytomegalovirus exposure and HLA in healthy donors. Study-level information: Among the 398 donors who were genotyped, roughly 86% fell in the genetic ancestry cluster that is associated with self-reported Caucasian donors. Findings of the study overall: An ancestry cluster, one associated with Asian ancestry, reportedly showed fewer N-insertions than the 666-donor mean in a later analysis. Later analysis associated a missense DCLRE1C variant with TCR beta V- and J-gene trimming.

The sample comprised PBMCs. This sequence originates from a man between 18 and 35 years old in good health and CMV-seronegative. The chain carries TRBV7-9 and TRBJ1-4; 7 bases agree with TRBD1. CDR3 DNA: TGTGCCAGCAGAGACAGGGCGCTTCCTGAAAAACTGTTTTTT. Its protein is CASRDRALPEKLFF.